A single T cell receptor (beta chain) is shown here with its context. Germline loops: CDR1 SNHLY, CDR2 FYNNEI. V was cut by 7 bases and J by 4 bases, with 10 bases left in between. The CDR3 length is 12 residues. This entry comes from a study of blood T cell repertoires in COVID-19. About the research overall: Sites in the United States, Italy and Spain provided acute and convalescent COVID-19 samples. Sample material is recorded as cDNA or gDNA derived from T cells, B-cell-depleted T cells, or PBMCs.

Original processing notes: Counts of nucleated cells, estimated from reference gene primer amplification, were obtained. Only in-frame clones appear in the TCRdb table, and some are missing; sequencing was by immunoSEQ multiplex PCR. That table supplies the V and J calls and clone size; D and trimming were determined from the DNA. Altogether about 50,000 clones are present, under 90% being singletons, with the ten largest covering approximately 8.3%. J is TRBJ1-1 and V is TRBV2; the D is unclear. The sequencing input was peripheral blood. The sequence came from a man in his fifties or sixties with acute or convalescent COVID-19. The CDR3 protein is CASMASSTEAFF. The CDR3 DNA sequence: TGTGCCAGCATGGCCTCGTCCACTGAAGCTTTCTTT.